This T cell receptor beta chain was profiled in a study of T-cell reconstitution after alpha-beta-depleted transplantation in children. General observations from the study: Reportedly, roughly two months post-transplant, alpha-beta T cells arose from several hundred expanded graft clones. At the one-year point after transplant, T-cell counts and TCRbeta diversity were found to come mostly from T cells that had been newly produced.

The CDR3 extends over 13 amino acids. Per germline, CDR1 LGHNA and CDR2 YNFKEQ. In its sample, this clonotype was seen many times. Its specificity is not known. At one of its ends the junction is not consistent with the germline gene, which may arise from a read error. As it was prepared, the TCRbeta library received unique molecular identifiers. MiXCR, applied by TCRdb to the PCR reads, yields one record per CDR3 protein. The table lists about 980,000 distinct CDR3 sequences, roughly 29% of them singletons, with about 28% in the top ten. This sample comprised PBMCs, mostly from graft donor cells, obtained 360 days after TCRalphabeta/CD19-depleted stem cell transplant. This sequence originates from a boy younger than two who had a stem cell transplant for SCID, so the T cells may come from the graft donor. The chain uses TRBV4-2 and TRBJ2-1; D uncertain. CDR3 sequence (DNA): TGCGCCAGCAGCCAAGTAGGTGGGGATGAGCAGTTCTTC. This encodes CASSQVGGDEQFF.